This is a list of T cell receptor beta chains from one sample in a study of T cells after yellow fever vaccination. TCRdb itself ran the 5' RACE reads through MiXCR, one entry per CDR3 protein. Among 450,000 to 650,000 distinct CDR3 sequences listed, about 13% were seen once. Source: PBMCs, taken on the day of the yellow fever booster vaccination. These receptors were collected from a man in his thirties or forties who received the YFV17D yellow fever vaccine. Each CDR3 is given with its conserved first and last residue. Each record gives: D gene, J gene, clone size, V gene, CDR3 protein, CDR3 DNA. A D gene is named only where the DNA matches it firmly. The size entry is marked missing in some rows and otherwise reads once, few, many or a size class.

>TRBD2|TRBJ2-1|NA|TRBV7-9
CASSVLAGGVNEQFF
TGTGCCAGCAGCGTCTTAGCGGGAGGTGTCAATGAGCAGTTCTTC
>TRBD2|TRBJ2-7|few|TRBV5-1
CASSVTGGLAKGYEQYF
TGCGCCAGCAGCGTAACAGGGGGACTAGCGAAAGGCTACGAGCAGTACTTC
>TRBD1|TRBJ1-1|few|TRBV5-1
CASSSRQGNTEAFF
TGCGCCAGCAGCTCGAGACAGGGGAACACTGAAGCTTTCTTT
>NA|TRBJ1-1|many|TRBV20-1
CSARRQVMNTEAFF
TGCAGTGCTAGAAGACAGGTAATGAACACTGAAGCTTTCTTT
>TRBD2|TRBJ2-2|NA|TRBV7-2
CASSRPAGANTGELFF
TGTGCCAGCAGTCGACCAGCGGGAGCGAACACCGGGGAGCTGTTTTTT
>NA|TRBJ2-7|NA|TRBV7-8
CASTPLSYEQYF
TGTGCCAGCACTCCGCTCTCCTACGAGCAGTACTTC
>NA|TRBJ2-1|NA|TRBV20-1
CSARGQAFNNEQFF
TGCAGTGCTAGGGGGCAGGCCTTCAACAATGAGCAGTTCTTC
>NA|TRBJ1-3|few|TRBV7-8
CASSLGGIGNTIYF
TGTGCCAGCAGCTTAGGAGGAATTGGAAACACCATATATTTT
>TRBD1|TRBJ1-1|few|TRBV7-2
CASSAATGRTEAFF
TGTGCCAGCAGCGCCGCGACAGGGCGCACTGAAGCTTTCTTT
>TRBD2|TRBJ2-7|many|TRBV5-1
CASSLRLAGYEQYF
TGCGCCAGCAGCTTGCGGCTAGCGGGATACGAGCAGTACTTC